The 18 T cell receptor beta chains listed next were all sequenced from one sample in a study of identical twins. One entry per CDR3 protein, called by TCRdb with MiXCR from the 5' RACE reads. The sample contains hundreds of thousands of distinct CDR3 sequences, roughly 6% of which appear only once. The sequencing sample was made of naive T cells sorted from blood. The receptor set was obtained from a man in his late teens or twenties in good health.

This clonotype was counted at least ten times. The V gene is TRBV3-1, the J gene TRBJ1-2, with 10 bases fitting TRBD1. CDR1 and CDR2 from the germline V gene are LGHDT and YNNKEL (reference sequence). V lost 5 bases to trimming and J lost 7 bases; unmatched junction nucleotides: 7. This CDR3 spans 14 amino acids. The CDR3 DNA is TGTGCCAGCAGCTCGGGACAGGGGTCCGGTGGCTACACCTTC. Amino acids: CASSSGQGSGGYTF.

The sample holds a few counts of this clonotype. The chain carries TRBV7-2 and TRBJ2-1; D possibly corresponds to TRBD1 (6 bases). Trimming pared 6 bases from V and 9 bases from J, leaving 12 bases between. This CDR3 comprises 12 residues. Looked up from germline, CDR1 is SGHTA and CDR2 is FQGNSA. This CDR3 reads CASRLDSVEQFF. CDR3 DNA sequence: TGTGCCAGCAGATTGGACAGCGTTGAGCAGTTCTTC.

The chain has TRBV16 and TRBJ2-3, with D possibly being TRBD2 (6 bases). The CDR3 length is 14 residues. Trimming stripped 8 bases from V and 1 base from J, with 13 bases between. CDR1 KGHSY and CDR2 FQNENV come from the germline V gene. The CDR3 region is CASASASGTDTQYF. CDR3 coding DNA: TGTGCCAGCGCCTCGGCTAGCGGCACAGATACGCAGTATTTT.

This clonotype was counted a few times. DNA of the CDR3: TGCAGCGACGGACAGGGGATAGAAGCTTTCTTT. It codes for CSDGQGIEAFF. The chain carries TRBV29-1 and TRBJ1-1, with 9 nucleotides matching TRBD1. The CDR3 length is 11 residues. The V and J ends lost 7 bases and 8 bases, in that order; junction bases with no gene match: 5. The germline CDR1 and CDR2 sequences are SQVTM and ANQGSEA.

The table lists this clonotype with many counts. V usage is TRBV2 and J usage is TRBJ1-1; D is undetermined. The V and J ends lost 8 bases and 0 bases respectively, with 7 bases between them. CDR3 size: 12 residues. Per the germline V gene, CDR1 is SNHLY and CDR2 is FYNNEI. CDR3 in amino acids: CASAPLNTEAFF. The CDR3 DNA reads as TGTGCCAGCGCCCCCTTGAACACTGAAGCTTTCTTT.

This clonotype has only a few counts. The V call is TRBV6-5, the J call TRBJ2-3; tentatively, D is TRBD2 (5 bases). Looked up from germline, CDR1 is MNHEY and CDR2 is SVGAGI. V was clipped by 10 bases and J by 4 bases, with 12 bases between them. The CDR3 covers 12 residues. The CDR3, as DNA: TGTGCCACCGGTAGCGCGGCAGATACGCAGTATTTT. It translates to CATGSAADTQYF.

This chain links TRBV7-9 with TRBJ2-3; 8 bases are shared with TRBD2. CDR1 and CDR2 from the germline V gene are SEHNR and FQNEAQ (reference sequence). There are 15 residues in the CDR3. The V gene end was trimmed by 5 bases and the J gene end by 5 bases; junction bases not matched to a gene: 9. CDR3: CASSLVSGSKDTQYF. DNA for the CDR3: TGTGCCAGCAGCCTTGTAAGCGGGAGTAAAGATACGCAGTATTTT.

The sample holds a few counts of this clonotype. This chain uses TRBV10-3 with TRBJ2-7; D gene uncertain. The CDR3 length is 13 residues. Per the germline V gene, CDR1 is ENHRY and CDR2 is SYGVKD. The DNA of the CDR3 is TGTGCCATCAGTGAGTCCCCCGGCTACGAGCAGTATGTC. Its translation is CAISESPGYEQYV.

The chain is built from TRBV6-2 or TRBV6-3 and TRBJ2-2, with TRBD2 matching 13 bases. With 6 bases clipped from V and 6 bases from J, the junction kept 7 bases outside the gene matches. Germline V CDR1 and CDR2: MNHEY, SVGEGT. This CDR3 spans 16 amino acids. The CDR3 is CASRTGLAGVAGELFF. CDR3 coding DNA: TGTGCCAGCAGGACAGGACTAGCGGGGGTAGCCGGGGAGCTGTTTTTT.

This clonotype was observed a few times. The J gene is TRBJ2-1, the V gene TRBV3-1; TRBD1 or TRBD2 may be the D gene (5 bases each). The V and J ends lost 0 bases and 0 bases respectively, with 15 bases between them. The CDR3 loop spans 18 amino acids. In germline, CDR1 is LGHDT, CDR2 YNNKEL (reference sequence). The CDR3 nucleotides read TGTGCCAGCAGCCAAGAAACTTGGGACCTAAGCTCCTACAATGAGCAGTTCTTC. It specifies CASSQETWDLSSYNEQFF.

This clonotype was detected many times. The chain recombines TRBV29-1 with TRBJ1-1, with D hard to call. The CDR3 is 14 amino acids. The V end lost 2 bases, the J end lost 6 bases, and 16 bases lay between the germline ends. Germline lookup yields CDR1 SQVTM and CDR2 ANQGSEA. CDR3 region: CSVEFRWSSAEAFF. CDR3 bases: TGCAGCGTTGAATTTAGATGGTCGTCGGCTGAAGCTTTCTTT. The whole variable domain, filled in from reference TRBV29-1 and TRBJ1-1, reads SAVISQKPSRDICQRGTSLTIQCQVDSQVTMMFWYRQQPGQSLTLIATANQGSEATYESGFVIDKFPISRPNLTFSTLTVSNMSPEDSSIYLCSVEFRWSSAEAFFGQGTRLTVV.

A few counts support this clonotype. The CDR3 here is CASSLSTWRGDQPQHF. The CDR3 DNA reads TGTGCCAGCAGTTTATCGACTTGGAGGGGCGATCAGCCCCAGCATTTT. This chain connects TRBV27 to TRBJ1-5; tentative D call: TRBD1 (5 bases). Per germline, CDR1 MNHEY and CDR2 SMNVEV (reference sequence). This CDR3 comprises 16 residues. V lost 0 bases to trimming and J lost 5 bases, with 14 bases between them.

This clonotype occurred a few times. This chain links TRBV3-1 with TRBJ2-7, with 10 bases that match TRBD2. The CDR3 contains 16 residues. V lost 4 bases and J lost 3; bases outside the gene matches: 9. Looked up from germline, CDR1 is LGHDT and CDR2 is YNNKEL (reference sequence). The CDR3 DNA reads as TGTGCCAGCAGCCCCCTTCGGGTAGCGGGAGGCTACGAGCAGTACTTC. This gives the protein CASSPLRVAGGYEQYF.

This clonotype was recorded a few times. CDR3 in amino acids: CASSLTSGIRTDTQYF. In DNA, the CDR3 is TGTGCCAGCAGCTTAACTAGCGGGATTCGCACAGATACGCAGTATTTT. The chain joins TRBV7-9 to TRBJ2-3; TRBD2 agrees at 10 bases. Germline-derived CDR1 and CDR2 are SEHNR and FQNEAQ (reference sequence). With 2 bases clipped from V and 1 base from J, the junction kept 3 bases outside the gene matches. The CDR3 consists of 16 residues. The variable domain in full, with the rest retrieved from reference TRBV7-9 and TRBJ2-3, is DTGVSQNPRHKITKRGQNVTFRCDPISEHNRLYWYRQTLGQGPEFLTYFQNEAQLEKSRLLSDRFSAERPKGSFSTLEIQRTEQGDSAMYLCASSLTSGIRTDTQYFGPGTRLTVL.

J is TRBJ1-5 and V is TRBV20-1; D gene uncertain. The CDR3 loop spans 15 amino acids. Per the germline V gene, CDR1 is DFQATT and CDR2 is SNEGSKA (reference sequence). V lost 6 bases to trimming and J lost 0 bases, with 15 bases between them. The CDR3 nucleotides read TGCAGTGCAAAAGGCTCTCAAGATAGCAATCAGCCCCAGCATTTT. Translated: CSAKGSQDSNQPQHF.

V usage is TRBV27 and J usage is TRBJ2-1, with 7 bases identical to TRBD2. The CDR3 runs 11 residues. The V segment lost 7 bases and the J segment 13 bases; nucleotides outside the gene matches: 7. Germline V CDR1 and CDR2: MNHEY, SMNVEV (reference sequence). Here the CDR3 DNA reads TGTGCCAGCACCGAGGGACTAATCCAGTTCTTC. This translates into CASTEGLIQFF.

This clonotype appeared a few times. The V call is TRBV24-1, the J call TRBJ2-1; 10 bases agree with TRBD2. The junction had 17 bases not matched to a gene; V was cut back by 5 bases and J by 8 bases. CDR3 length: 18 amino acids. Germline CDR1 and CDR2: KGHDR and SFDVKD. CDR3 sequence (DNA): TGTGCCACCAGTGCTTCACTCTTGGCCAGCGGGAGGGCCGATGAGCAGTTCTTC. Encoded protein: CATSASLLASGRADEQFF.

Ten or more counts support this clonotype. This rearrangement joins TRBV25-1 to TRBJ2-3, with D possibly TRBD1 on 5 matching bases. From germline, CDR1 is MGHDK and CDR2 SYGVNS. V was shortened by 1 base and J by 4 bases, with 12 bases between the two germline ends. This CDR3 is 15 amino acids long. The CDR3 here is CASSESKDIADTQYF. DNA for the CDR3: TGTGCCAGCAGTGAATCCAAGGACATCGCAGATACGCAGTATTTT.